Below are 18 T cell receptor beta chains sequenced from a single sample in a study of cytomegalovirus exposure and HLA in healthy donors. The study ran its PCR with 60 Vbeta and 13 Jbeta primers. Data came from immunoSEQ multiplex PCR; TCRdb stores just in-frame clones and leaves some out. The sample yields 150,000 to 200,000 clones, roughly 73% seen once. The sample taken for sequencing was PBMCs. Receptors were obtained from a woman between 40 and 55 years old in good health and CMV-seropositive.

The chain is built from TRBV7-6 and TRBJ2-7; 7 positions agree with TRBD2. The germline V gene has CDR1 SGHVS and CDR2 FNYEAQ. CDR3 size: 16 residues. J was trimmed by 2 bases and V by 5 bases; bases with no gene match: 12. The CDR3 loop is CASSPDLGGRAYEQYF. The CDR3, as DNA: TGTGCCAGCAGCCCCGACCTTGGGGGGAGGGCCTACGAGCAGTACTTC.

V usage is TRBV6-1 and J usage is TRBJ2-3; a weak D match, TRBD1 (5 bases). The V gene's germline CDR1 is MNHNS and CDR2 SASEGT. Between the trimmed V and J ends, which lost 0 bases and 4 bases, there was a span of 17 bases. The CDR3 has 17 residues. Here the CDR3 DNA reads TGTGCCAGCAGTGAAGCGCTTCGGGCTAGGGGCGCAGATACGCAGTATTTT. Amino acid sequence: CASSEALRARGADTQYF.

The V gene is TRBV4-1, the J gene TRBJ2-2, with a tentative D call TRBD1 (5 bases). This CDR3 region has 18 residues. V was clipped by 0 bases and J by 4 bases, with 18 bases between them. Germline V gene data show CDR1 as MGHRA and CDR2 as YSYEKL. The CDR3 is CASSQDGAVSRITGELFF. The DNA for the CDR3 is TGCGCCAGCAGCCAAGATGGGGCAGTCTCCCGAATCACCGGGGAGCTGTTTTTT.

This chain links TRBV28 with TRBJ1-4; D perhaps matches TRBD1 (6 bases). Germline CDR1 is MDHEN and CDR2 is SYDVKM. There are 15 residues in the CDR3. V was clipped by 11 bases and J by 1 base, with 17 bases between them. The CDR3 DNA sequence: TGTGCCGGTGCTAAGGGGGGGGGAACTAATGAAAAACTGTTTTTT. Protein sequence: CAGAKGGGTNEKLFF.

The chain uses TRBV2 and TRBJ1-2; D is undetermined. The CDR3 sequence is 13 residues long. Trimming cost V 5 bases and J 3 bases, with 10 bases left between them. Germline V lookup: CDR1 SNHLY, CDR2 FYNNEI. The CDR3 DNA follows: TGTGCCAGCAGTTTTGAGCCTGACTATGGCTACACCTTC. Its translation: CASSFEPDYGYTF.

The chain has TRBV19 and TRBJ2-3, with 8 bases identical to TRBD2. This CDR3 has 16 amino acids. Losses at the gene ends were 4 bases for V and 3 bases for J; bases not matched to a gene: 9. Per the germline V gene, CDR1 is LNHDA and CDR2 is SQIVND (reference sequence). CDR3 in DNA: TGTGCCAGTAGTACCCAAGCGGGAGTTGGGACAGATACGCAGTATTTT. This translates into CASSTQAGVGTDTQYF.

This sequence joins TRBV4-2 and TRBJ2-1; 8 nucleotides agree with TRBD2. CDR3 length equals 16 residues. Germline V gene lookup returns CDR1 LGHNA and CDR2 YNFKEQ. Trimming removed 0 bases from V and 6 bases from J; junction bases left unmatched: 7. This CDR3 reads CASSQDFTSGGNEQFF. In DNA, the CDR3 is TGTGCCAGCAGCCAAGATTTTACTAGCGGCGGCAATGAGCAGTTCTTC.

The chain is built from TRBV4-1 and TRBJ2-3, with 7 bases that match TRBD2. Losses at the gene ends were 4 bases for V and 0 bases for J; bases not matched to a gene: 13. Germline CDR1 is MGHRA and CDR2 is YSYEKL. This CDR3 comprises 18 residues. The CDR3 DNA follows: TGCGCCAGCAGCCTCGGGCTAGCGGTAGGACCTAGCACAGATACGCAGTATTTT. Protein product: CASSLGLAVGPSTDTQYF.

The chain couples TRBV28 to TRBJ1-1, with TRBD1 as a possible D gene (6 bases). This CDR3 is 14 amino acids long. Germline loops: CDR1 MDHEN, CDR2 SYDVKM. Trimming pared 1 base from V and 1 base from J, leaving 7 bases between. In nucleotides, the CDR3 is TGTGCCAGCAGTTTATTAGGGGGGAACACTGAAGCTTTCTTT. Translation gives CASSLLGGNTEAFF.

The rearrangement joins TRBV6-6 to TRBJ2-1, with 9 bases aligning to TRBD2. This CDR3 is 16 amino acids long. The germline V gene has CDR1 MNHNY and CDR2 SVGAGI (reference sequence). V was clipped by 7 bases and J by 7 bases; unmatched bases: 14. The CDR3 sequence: CASNHKGASGTNEQFF. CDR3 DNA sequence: TGTGCCAGCAACCACAAAGGGGCTAGCGGGACTAATGAGCAGTTCTTC.

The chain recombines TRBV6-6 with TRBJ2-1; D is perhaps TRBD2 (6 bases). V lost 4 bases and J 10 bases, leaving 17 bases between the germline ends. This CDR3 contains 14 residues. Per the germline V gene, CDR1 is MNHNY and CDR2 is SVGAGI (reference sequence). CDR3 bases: TGTGCCAGCAGTTCTGCCCCTAGCGTAGGCGAGCAGTTCTTC. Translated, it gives CASSSAPSVGEQFF.

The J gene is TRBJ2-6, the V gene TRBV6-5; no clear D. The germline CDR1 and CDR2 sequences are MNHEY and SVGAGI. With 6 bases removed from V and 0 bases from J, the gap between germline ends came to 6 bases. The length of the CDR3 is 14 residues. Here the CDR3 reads CASRVSSGANVLTF. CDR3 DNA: TGTGCCAGCAGGGTGAGCTCTGGGGCCAACGTCCTGACTTTC.

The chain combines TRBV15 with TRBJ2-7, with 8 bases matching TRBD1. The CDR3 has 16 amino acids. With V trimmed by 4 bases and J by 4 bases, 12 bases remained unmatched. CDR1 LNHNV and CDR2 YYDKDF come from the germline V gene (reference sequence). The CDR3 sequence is CATSIKPGQGGYEQYF. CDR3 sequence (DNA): TGTGCCACCAGCATTAAGCCAGGACAGGGAGGATACGAGCAGTACTTC.

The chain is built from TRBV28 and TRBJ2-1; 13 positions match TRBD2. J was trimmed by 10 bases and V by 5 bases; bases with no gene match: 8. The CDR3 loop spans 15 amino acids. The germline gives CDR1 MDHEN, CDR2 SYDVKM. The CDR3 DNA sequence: TGTGCCAGCAGTGGACTAGCGGGGGCACGGAAGGAGCAGTTCTTC. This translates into CASSGLAGARKEQFF.

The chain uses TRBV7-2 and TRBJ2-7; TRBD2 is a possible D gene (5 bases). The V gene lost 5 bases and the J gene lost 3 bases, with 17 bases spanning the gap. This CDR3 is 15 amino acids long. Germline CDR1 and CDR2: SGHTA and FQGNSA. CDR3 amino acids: CASSTRVESGYEQYF. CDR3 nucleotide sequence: TGTGCCAGCAGCACCCGAGTCGAAAGCGGCTACGAGCAGTACTTC.

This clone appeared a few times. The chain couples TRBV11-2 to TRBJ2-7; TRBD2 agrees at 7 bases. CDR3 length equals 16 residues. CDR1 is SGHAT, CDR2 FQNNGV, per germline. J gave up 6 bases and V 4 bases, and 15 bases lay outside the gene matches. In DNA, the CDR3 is TGTGCCAGCAGCTCGTTTCGCGGGAGTGGTTGGCTCGAGCAGTACTTC. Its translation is CASSSFRGSGWLEQYF.

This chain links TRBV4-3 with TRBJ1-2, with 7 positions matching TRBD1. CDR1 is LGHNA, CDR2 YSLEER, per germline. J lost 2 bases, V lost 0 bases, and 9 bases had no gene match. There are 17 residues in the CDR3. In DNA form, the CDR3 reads TGCGCCAGCAGCCAAGATTATTCACAGGGGCGAAACTATGGCTACACCTTC. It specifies CASSQDYSQGRNYGYTF.

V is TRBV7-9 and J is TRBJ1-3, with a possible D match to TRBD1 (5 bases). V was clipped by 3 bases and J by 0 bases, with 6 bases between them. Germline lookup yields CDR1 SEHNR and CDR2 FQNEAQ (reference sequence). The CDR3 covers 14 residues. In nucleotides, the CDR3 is TGTGCCAGCAGCTTGACAGTCTCTGGAAACACCATATATTTT. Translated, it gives CASSLTVSGNTIYF.